This TCR beta chain was obtained from a study of sequential checkpoint blockade in melanoma. Study-level information: Matched biopsies came pretreatment and at week 13 for 20 to 25 patients.

The ends lost 4 bases at V and 8 bases at J; junction bases unmatched: 7. This CDR3 contains 14 residues. CDR1 and CDR2 (germline): MGHRA, YSYEKL. Noted treatment: randomized to nivolumab then ipilimumab (arm A) or the reverse (arm B). Profiled with immunoSEQ multiplex PCR; TCRdb holds only in-frame clones, not every one. The data contain fewer than 9,500 clones, about a quarter of them singletons. The chain joins TRBV4-1 to TRBJ1-2; TRBD1 agrees at 10 bases. This material consisted of tumor tissue (inferred from file names), taken from a patient given nivolumab and ipilimumab in sequence. The receptor comes from a human donor with melanoma. The CDR3 is CASSPWDRGRGYTF. The CDR3 DNA follows: TGCGCCAGCAGCCCCTGGGACAGGGGAAGGGGCTACACCTTC.